The 19 T cell receptor beta chains reported below all come from one sample, sequenced in a study of shared clonotypes between healthy human individuals. The data were produced by immunoSEQ multiplex PCR, yet TCRdb's version contains in-frame clones alone and is incomplete. The sample consists of hundreds of thousands of clones, roughly 98% of them appearing once. As defined, naive CD8 cells were CD45RO-negative and positively selected for CCR7, with terminally differentiated effector memory CD45RA+ cells excluded. The specimen sequenced was naive CD8+ T cells sorted from blood. All receptors come from a man aged 25-40 years in good health.

The chain joins TRBV7-9 to TRBJ2-1, with TRBD2 identical over 8 bases. Per the germline V gene, CDR1 is SEHNR and CDR2 is FQNEAQ (reference sequence). V shed 6 bases and J 4 bases; nucleotides not matched to a gene: 17. The CDR3 runs 18 residues. The CDR3: CASRGIGGRSPNYNEQFF. The CDR3 DNA is TGTGCCAGCAGAGGAATCGGCGGGAGGTCCCCAAATTACAATGAGCAGTTCTTC.

The chain has TRBV11-2 and TRBJ2-7; 10 nucleotides line up with TRBD1. The CDR3 extends over 15 amino acids. V lost 4 bases to trimming and J lost 0 bases; unmatched junction nucleotides: 3. Germline CDR1 reads SGHAT; CDR2 reads FQNNGV. CDR3 sequence (DNA): TGTGCCAGCAGCTACGGGACAGGGGACTCCTACGAGCAGTACTTC. It translates to CASSYGTGDSYEQYF.

The chain employs TRBV27 and TRBJ2-1, with 7 bases matching TRBD2. This CDR3 comprises 17 residues. J gave up 0 bases and V 0 bases, and 5 bases lay outside the gene matches. Germline CDR1 and CDR2: MNHEY and SMNVEV (reference sequence). The CDR3 DNA reads TGTGCCAGCAGTTTATCTAGCGGGTGGAGCTCCTACAATGAGCAGTTCTTC. Protein: CASSLSSGWSSYNEQFF.

The chain combines TRBV5-1 with TRBJ2-7; tentative D call: TRBD1 (6 bases). The length of the CDR3 is 15 residues. Trimming shortened V by 3 bases and J by 3 bases, and 16 bases separated the two germline ends. Germline V gene data show CDR1 as SGHRS and CDR2 as YFSETQ. The CDR3 coding sequence is TGCGCCAGCAGCTCACCGGGACACTCGATCTACGAGCAGTACTTC. Its translation: CASSSPGHSIYEQYF.

The rearrangement joins TRBV7-9 to TRBJ1-6, with no clear D. CDR1 is SEHNR and CDR2 is FQNEAQ in the germline V gene (reference sequence). The CDR3 extends over 13 amino acids. V lost 4 bases and J 6 bases, leaving 7 bases between the germline ends. The CDR3 DNA is TGTGCCAGCAGCTCTATGGGTAATTCACCCCTCCACTTT. The encoded protein is CASSSMGNSPLHF.

The CDR3 loop reads CASSLSGALTDTQYF. The CDR3 coding sequence is TGTGCCAGCAGCTTGTCAGGAGCGCTCACAGATACGCAGTATTTT. The chain uses TRBV5-4 and TRBJ2-3; D call uncertain. Between the trimmed V and J ends, which lost 1 base and 2 bases, there was a span of 11 bases. The CDR3 extends over 15 amino acids. Germline CDR1 reads SGHNT; CDR2 reads YYREEE (reference sequence).

V gene TRBV4-1 combines with J gene TRBJ1-5; perhaps TRBD1 as D (5 bases). The V gene lost 0 bases and the J gene lost 11 bases, with 14 bases spanning the gap. Germline V gives CDR1 MGHRA, CDR2 YSYEKL. This CDR3 spans 14 amino acids. This chain's CDR3 is CASSQDLLGEAQHF. The CDR3 DNA sequence: TGCGCCAGCAGCCAAGACCTCCTAGGGGAAGCCCAGCATTTT.

The V and J genes are TRBV7-9 and TRBJ1-2; D is uncertain. This CDR3 region has 13 residues. The germline V gene has CDR1 SEHNR and CDR2 FQNEAQ (reference sequence). Trimming took off 1 base at V and 8 bases at J, with 11 bases between the two ends. CDR3 amino acids: CASSLGTPDGYTF. The CDR3 DNA sequence: TGTGCCAGCAGCTTAGGGACGCCCGACGGCTACACCTTC.

CDR3 sequence (DNA): TGCGCCAGCAGCTTGGGGTGGTCTTCTGGAAACACCATATATTTT. Translated: CASSLGWSSGNTIYF. The V gene is TRBV5-1, the J gene TRBJ1-3; D gene unclear. The CDR3 is 15 amino acids. Deletions cut 0 bases from V and 1 base from J, with 8 bases between. CDR1 SGHRS and CDR2 YFSETQ come from the germline V gene.

The chain is built from TRBV7-9 and TRBJ2-2; D remains ambiguous. Germline CDR1 is SEHNR and CDR2 is FQNEAQ (reference sequence). V gave up 4 bases and J gave up 6 bases, with 9 bases separating them. This CDR3 spans 13 amino acids. CDR3: CASSSNVAGELFF. The CDR3 nucleotides read TGTGCCAGCAGCTCAAACGTGGCCGGGGAGCTGTTTTTT.

The chain recombines TRBV7-9 with TRBJ1-4, with D tentatively TRBD1 (6 bases). The germline V gene encodes CDR1 SEHNR and CDR2 FQNEAQ (reference sequence). The CDR3 extends over 16 amino acids. Trimming took 6 bases from V and 5 from J, leaving 19 bases between them. CDR3 protein: CASSLREDRDNEKLFF. The CDR3 nucleotides read TGTGCCAGCAGTCTCCGGGAGGACAGAGACAATGAAAAACTGTTTTTT. The variable domain in full, with the rest retrieved from reference TRBV7-9 and TRBJ1-4, is DTGVSQNPRHKITKRGQNVTFRCDPISEHNRLYWYRQTLGQGPEFLTYFQNEAQLEKSRLLSDRFSAERPKGSFSTLEIQRTEQGDSAMYLCASSLREDRDNEKLFFGSGTQLSVL.

This clone occurred once. The gene calls are TRBV19 and TRBJ2-1; tentative D call: TRBD1 (5 bases). Germline values: CDR1 LNHDA, CDR2 SQIVND (reference sequence). There are 14 residues in the CDR3. Trimming took off 3 bases at V and 1 base at J, with 7 bases between the two ends. CDR3 sequence reads: CASSITGSYNEQFF. The CDR3 DNA reads as TGTGCCAGTAGTATTACAGGATCCTACAATGAGCAGTTCTTC.

This clone showed up just once. The chain recombines TRBV19 with TRBJ2-7; D is uncertain. Between the trimmed V and J ends, which lost 3 bases and 7 bases, there was a span of 7 bases. CDR3 length: 11 amino acids. Germline CDR1 reads LNHDA; CDR2 reads SQIVND (reference sequence). The CDR3 DNA is TGTGCCAGTAGTATTGGCCCTGAGCAGTACTTC. It codes for CASSIGPEQYF.

CDR3 bases: TGTGCCAGTACTACTAGCGGGAGCGTCAATGAGCAGTTCTTC. This sequence encodes CASTTSGSVNEQFF. The chain recombines TRBV9 with TRBJ2-1, with TRBD2 identical over 11 bases. Losses at the gene ends were 8 bases for V and 6 bases for J; bases not matched to a gene: 7. The CDR3 contains 14 residues. CDR1 SGDLS and CDR2 YYNGEE come from the germline V gene.

The rearrangement joins TRBV6-6 to TRBJ2-1; TRBD2 is a possible D gene (6 bases). Germline V lookup: CDR1 MNHNY, CDR2 SVGAGI (reference sequence). The CDR3 extends over 15 amino acids. V was trimmed by 0 bases and J by 6 bases, leaving 12 bases between them. The CDR3 DNA follows: TGTGCCAGCAGTTACTCGTTAGCCGGGGGCAATGAGCAGTTCTTC. This sequence encodes CASSYSLAGGNEQFF.

This clone was counted once. The V call is TRBV2, the J call TRBJ2-7; perhaps TRBD2 as D (6 bases). Germline lookup yields CDR1 SNHLY and CDR2 FYNNEI. Trimming removed 9 bases at V and 3 bases at J, with 15 bases between. This CDR3 region has 13 residues. In nucleotides, the CDR3 is TGTGCCAGTGCGGGGTTGCCTCTCTACGAGCAGTACTTC. Translated: CASAGLPLYEQYF.

The gene calls are TRBV5-4 and TRBJ2-1; D could derive from TRBD1 or TRBD2 (5 bases each). Germline V gives CDR1 SGHNT, CDR2 YYREEE (reference sequence). The CDR3 loop spans 14 amino acids. V shed 3 bases and J shed 7 bases, with 14 bases lying between them. This CDR3 is CASSWDEARNEQFF. For the CDR3, the DNA is TGTGCCAGCAGCTGGGACGAGGCCCGTAATGAGCAGTTCTTC.

This sequence joins TRBV4-1 and TRBJ2-5; D is ambiguous. The CDR3 extends over 12 amino acids. Germline CDR1 is MGHRA and CDR2 is YSYEKL. V was cut by 0 bases and J by 10 bases, with 9 bases left in between. The CDR3 protein is CASSQDTIIQYF. CDR3 DNA sequence: TGCGCCAGCAGCCAAGATACTATTATCCAGTACTTC.

Remarks on this clone: The sample contains more than one DNA sequence encoding this CDR3. The rearrangement joins TRBV4-1 to TRBJ1-5; no clear D. Trimming cost V 3 bases and J 3 bases, with 6 bases left between them. Looked up from germline, CDR1 is MGHRA and CDR2 is YSYEKL. This CDR3 is 13 amino acids long. The CDR3 protein is CASSQGSNQPQHF. The CDR3 coding sequence is TGCGCCAGCAGCCAGGGTTCCAATCAGCCCCAGCATTTT.